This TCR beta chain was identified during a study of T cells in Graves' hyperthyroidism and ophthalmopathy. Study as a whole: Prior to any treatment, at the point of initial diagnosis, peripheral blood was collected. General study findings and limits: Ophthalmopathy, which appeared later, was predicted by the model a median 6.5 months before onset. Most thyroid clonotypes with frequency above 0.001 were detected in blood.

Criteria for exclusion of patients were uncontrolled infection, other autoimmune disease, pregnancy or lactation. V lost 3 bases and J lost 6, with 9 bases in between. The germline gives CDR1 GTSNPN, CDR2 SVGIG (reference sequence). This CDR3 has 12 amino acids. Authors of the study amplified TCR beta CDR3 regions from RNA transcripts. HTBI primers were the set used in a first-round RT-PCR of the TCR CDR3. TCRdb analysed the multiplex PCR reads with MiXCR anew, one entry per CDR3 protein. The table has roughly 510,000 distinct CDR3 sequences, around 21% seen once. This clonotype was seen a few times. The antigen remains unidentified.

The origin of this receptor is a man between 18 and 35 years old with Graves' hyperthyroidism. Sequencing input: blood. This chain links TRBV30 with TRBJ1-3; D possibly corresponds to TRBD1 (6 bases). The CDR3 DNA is TGTGCCTGGAGCGGGGGCGTAAACACCATATATTTT. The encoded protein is CAWSGGVNTIYF.